These 16 T cell receptor beta chains share one sample of origin, sequenced in a study of neurological immune-mediated disorders. MiXCR was run by TCRdb on the 5' RACE reads, yielding one entry per CDR3 protein. The top ten hold approximately 2.6% of the sample, which has fewer than 80,000 distinct CDR3 sequences, roughly 5% seen once. The specimen sequenced was PBMCs. The receptors here all came from a woman aged 25 to 39 with multiple sclerosis.

This clonotype came up many times. This sequence joins TRBV5-1 and TRBJ2-5; 11 bases map to TRBD2. The V gene end was trimmed by 3 bases and the J gene end by 1 base; junction bases not matched to a gene: 2. Germline V gives CDR1 SGHRS, CDR2 YFSETQ. The CDR3 runs to 15 residues. The CDR3 protein is CASSYLAGGQETQYF. The CDR3 bases are TGCGCCAGCAGCTATCTAGCGGGGGGCCAAGAGACCCAGTACTTC.

This clonotype was counted at least ten times. The chain carries TRBV20-1 and TRBJ2-4; perhaps TRBD2 as D (6 bases). Looked up from germline, CDR1 is DFQATT and CDR2 is SNEGSKA (reference sequence). Trimming stripped 5 bases from V and 14 bases from J, with 16 bases between. The CDR3 runs 11 residues. The CDR3 sequence: CSAPRAGTEYF. CDR3 nucleotides: TGCAGTGCTCCTCGAGCGGGTACCGAGTACTTC.

This clonotype was picked up many times. The gene calls are TRBV5-1 and TRBJ2-5, with D possibly called TRBD1 or TRBD2 (7 bases each). Germline CDR1 is SGHRS and CDR2 is YFSETQ. The ends were cut back, 4 bases at V and 5 bases at J, with 12 bases in the middle. The CDR3 loop spans 13 amino acids. CDR3 sequence reads: CASSPRGGETQYF. For the CDR3, the DNA is TGCGCCAGCAGCCCCAGGGGGGGTGAGACCCAGTACTTC.

This clonotype was seen at least ten times. V gene TRBV19 combines with J gene TRBJ1-6; a possible D gene is TRBD1 (6 bases). The CDR3 runs 17 residues. The V and J ends lost 6 bases and 7 bases respectively, with 22 bases between them. CDR1 is LNHDA, CDR2 SQIVND, per germline (reference sequence). The CDR3 nucleotides are TGTGCCAGTAGCCACCAAATCCAGGGGTCTGGGAATTCACCCCTCCACTTT. It translates to CASSHQIQGSGNSPLHF.

The sample holds many counts of this clonotype. The rearrangement joins TRBV20-1 to TRBJ2-3, with TRBD2 identical over 8 bases. With V trimmed by 3 bases and J by 6 bases, 11 bases remained unmatched. The CDR3 sequence is 15 residues long. CDR1 and CDR2 from the germline V gene are DFQATT and SNEGSKA (reference sequence). The CDR3 protein is CSASRSAGGLDTQYF. The CDR3 DNA reads as TGCAGTGCTAGTAGGTCCGCGGGGGGCCTCGATACGCAGTATTTT.

This clonotype was observed many times. This chain links TRBV20-1 with TRBJ2-7; TRBD1 aligns across 12 bases. The CDR3 totals 15 residues. Unmatched junction bases numbered 3, after V lost 3 bases and J lost 0 bases. CDR1 is DFQATT and CDR2 is SNEGSKA in the germline V gene (reference sequence). CDR3 nucleotide sequence: TGCAGTGCTAGGGGGGGACAGGGGGCCTCCTACGAGCAGTACTTC. Its translation is CSARGGQGASYEQYF.

This sequence joins TRBV10-3 and TRBJ2-5, with TRBD2 matching over 14 bases. The CDR3 runs to 17 residues. With V trimmed by 4 bases and J by 1 base, 5 bases remained unmatched. CDR1 is ENHRY and CDR2 is SYGVKD in the germline V gene. The CDR3 DNA reads as TGTGCCATCAGTGGGACTAGCGGGGGGCGACGCCAAGAGACCCAGTACTTC. Protein product: CAISGTSGGRRQETQYF.

This clonotype was counted at least ten times. The chain is built from TRBV7-8 and TRBJ2-1; D is possibly TRBD2 (5 bases). The CDR3 is 15 residues long. With 1 base removed from V and 7 bases from J, the gap between germline ends came to 14 bases. Looked up from germline, CDR1 is SGHVS and CDR2 is FQNEAQ. The CDR3 bases are TGTGCCAGCAGCTTAGGGGAGAGCAACCTTAATGAGCAGTTCTTC. Protein product: CASSLGESNLNEQFF.

This clonotype was found many times. V usage is TRBV10-3 and J usage is TRBJ2-7, with 9 nucleotides matching TRBD1. The CDR3 is 13 amino acids. Germline loops: CDR1 ENHRY, CDR2 SYGVKD. V was clipped by 10 bases and J by 6 bases; unmatched bases: 10. Here the CDR3 DNA reads TGTGCCAGCTACCCGGGACAGGGTCCCGAGCAGTACTTC. Encoded protein: CASYPGQGPEQYF.

This clonotype showed up many times. The chain carries TRBV20-1 and TRBJ2-5; D is possibly TRBD1 or TRBD2 (5 bases each). Per germline, CDR1 DFQATT and CDR2 SNEGSKA (reference sequence). With 6 bases removed from V and 2 bases from J, the gap between germline ends came to 22 bases. The CDR3 has 16 residues. The CDR3 loop reads CSATDRGRRRQETQYF. The CDR3 coding sequence is TGCAGTGCGACGGACCGGGGCCGGAGGCGTCAAGAGACCCAGTACTTC.

This clonotype was observed at least ten times. The junction shows a germline mismatch at one end, possibly a read error. The rearrangement uses TRBV7-2 and TRBJ1-5, with 7 bases fitting TRBD1. The germline CDR1 and CDR2 sequences are SGHTA and FQGNSA. This CDR3 is built from 17 residues. CDR3 protein: CASSLGPGTVWNQPQNF. Here the CDR3 DNA reads TGTGCCAGCAGCTTAGGACCCGGGACAGTATGGAATCAGCCCCAGAATTTT.

This clonotype occurred a few times. The V call is TRBV6-5, the J call TRBJ1-1; D is possibly TRBD1 (5 bases). Germline V gives CDR1 MNHEY, CDR2 SVGAGI. The V end was cut by 0 bases, the J end by 3 bases, with 11 bases between. The CDR3 sequence is 15 residues long. The CDR3 bases are TGTGCCAGCAGTTACTCGATTTGGGGCGACACTGAAGCTTTCTTT. Translating it yields CASSYSIWGDTEAFF.

This chain uses TRBV20-1 with TRBJ2-3; D gene unclear. This CDR3 contains 12 residues. Germline lookup yields CDR1 DFQATT and CDR2 SNEGSKA (reference sequence). Trimming shortened V by 0 bases and J by 12 bases, and 13 bases separated the two germline ends. The CDR3 spells CSARDNSLFQYF. The CDR3 nucleotides read TGCAGTGCTAGAGATAACTCTCTGTTTCAGTATTTT.

Ten or more counts support this clonotype. The chain combines TRBV7-8 with TRBJ2-5, with D unresolved. CDR1 and CDR2 from the germline V gene are SGHVS and FQNEAQ. V was trimmed by 5 bases and J by 5 bases, leaving 18 bases between them. The CDR3 has 15 residues. The CDR3 nucleotides read TGTGCCAGCAGCCCTACTCAAGGGCTAGGGGAGACCCAGTACTTC. Translation gives CASSPTQGLGETQYF.

This clonotype was seen many times. The CDR3 reads CSARSGGATETQYF. The CDR3 region has the DNA TGCAGTGCTCGAAGCGGGGGGGCTACGGAGACCCAGTACTTC. This chain connects TRBV20-1 to TRBJ2-5, with 10 bases lining up with TRBD2. The trim removed 5 bases at V and 5 bases at J, leaving 8 bases unmatched. Looked up from germline, CDR1 is DFQATT and CDR2 is SNEGSKA (reference sequence). The CDR3 sequence is 14 residues long.

This clonotype was counted between two and nine times. V gene TRBV5-8 combines with J gene TRBJ1-1, with 7 bases matching TRBD1. The CDR3 consists of 16 residues. From germline, CDR1 is SGHTS and CDR2 YDEGEE. V lost 0 bases and J lost 0; bases outside the gene matches: 5. The CDR3 sequence: CASSLGDSLMNTEAFF. The CDR3 nucleotides are TGTGCCAGCAGCTTGGGGGACAGCCTAATGAACACTGAAGCTTTCTTT.